A selection of T cell receptor beta chains follows, all from one sample in a study of identical twins. TCRdb fed the 5' RACE reads into MiXCR, producing one record per CDR3 protein. This table has approximately 630,000 distinct CDR3 sequences, 7.1% appearing once. These data are also associated with another study on yellow fever vaccine responses in identical twins.

Sequencing input: PBMCs. Receptors were obtained from a woman under 30 in good health. Each CDR3 is given with its conserved first and last residue. The order of the fields is D gene, J gene, clone size, V gene, CDR3 protein, CDR3 DNA. A D gene is named only where the DNA matches it firmly. Rows give clone size only sometimes, using once, few, many, or a class for an expanded clone.

NA	TRBJ1-1	many	TRBV5-5	CASSLDQHTVEAFF	TGTGCCAGCAGCTTGGATCAGCATACGGTGGAAGCTTTCTTT
NA	TRBJ2-2	many	TRBV6-1	CAIMGGRLTGELFF	TGTGCCATAATGGGGGGGCGACTCACCGGGGAGCTGTTTTTT
NA	TRBJ2-1	many	TRBV15	CATSSVLEQFF	TGTGCCACCAGCAGTGTCCTTGAGCAGTTCTTC
NA	TRBJ2-2	NA	TRBV7-9	CASSKDLTGELFF	TGTGCCAGCAGCAAGGACCTCACCGGGGAGCTGTTTTTT
TRBD2	TRBJ2-3	few	TRBV7-8	CASSLTLFERGDTQYF	TGTGCCAGCAGCTTAACTTTGTTCGAGCGGGGGGATACGCAGTATTTT
NA	TRBJ2-1	few	TRBV12-3/TRBV12-4	CASSFQGTFRSYNEQFF	TGTGCCAGCAGTTTCCAAGGGACTTTTAGAAGTTACAATGAGCAGTTCTTC
NA	TRBJ2-1	many	TRBV27	CASTQGDWVHNEQFF	TGTGCCAGCACTCAAGGGGACTGGGTCCACAATGAGCAGTTCTTC
TRBD2	TRBJ2-7	few	TRBV29-1	CSVEFILGLGRGEQYF	TGCAGCGTTGAATTCATATTGGGACTAGGCCGGGGAGAGCAGTACTTC
NA	TRBJ2-2	NA	TRBV12-3/TRBV12-4	CASSLPPRHKDTGELFF	TGTGCCAGCAGTTTACCCCCTCGACACAAAGACACCGGGGAGCTGTTTTTT
NA	TRBJ1-2	many	TRBV12-3/TRBV12-4	CASGNSAPSSSYGYTF	TGTGCCAGCGGTAACTCCGCACCCTCTTCTTCCTATGGCTACACCTTC
TRBD2	TRBJ2-5	few	TRBV12-3/TRBV12-4	CASTRAGGGETQYF	TGTGCCAGCACTCGAGCGGGAGGGGGCGAGACCCAGTACTTC
NA	TRBJ1-2	NA	TRBV27	CASSRPGHLGGYTF	TGTGCCAGCAGTAGACCGGGACACCTGGGGGGCTACACCTTC
TRBD1	TRBJ1-2	NA	TRBV9	CASSGSGQNTLGYTF	TGTGCCAGCAGCGGCTCGGGACAGAACACTTTGGGCTACACCTTC
NA	TRBJ2-1	few	TRBV5-6	CASSYRDSTVSGRSEQFF	TGTGCCAGCAGCTACCGGGACTCCACTGTAAGCGGCCGTAGTGAGCAGTTCTTC
TRBD2	TRBJ2-3	NA	TRBV6-5	CASSYRGGNHPGTDTQYF	TGTGCCAGCAGTTATCGCGGGGGGAACCATCCGGGCACAGATACGCAGTATTTT
NA	TRBJ2-5	few	TRBV13	CASSRALGEETQYF	TGTGCCAGCAGCCGAGCCCTCGGGGAAGAGACCCAGTACTTC
NA	TRBJ2-2	few	TRBV12-3/TRBV12-4	CASSLISDRLTGELFF	TGTGCCAGCAGTTTAATTTCGGACAGACTGACCGGGGAGCTGTTTTTT
TRBD2	TRBJ2-2	few	TRBV20-1	CSARDARGSGGNTGELFF	TGCAGTGCTAGAGATGCCCGGGGGAGCGGGGGGAACACCGGGGAGCTGTTTTTT
NA	TRBJ2-7	few	TRBV2	CASSGPTGTGHGEQYF	TGTGCCAGCAGTGGGCCAACCGGGACTGGCCATGGAGAGCAGTACTTC
NA	TRBJ1-1	NA	TRBV5-5	CASSYEASKAFF	TGTGCCAGCAGCTATGAGGCGTCTAAAGCTTTCTTT
TRBD1	TRBJ1-1	few	TRBV10-3	CAIMGTGLNTEAFF	TGTGCCATCATGGGGACAGGGCTTAACACTGAAGCTTTCTTT
NA	TRBJ2-1	NA	TRBV16	CASSQSTTISPYNEQFF	TGTGCCAGCAGCCAATCGACCACGATAAGTCCCTACAATGAGCAGTTCTTC
NA	TRBJ2-4	few	TRBV9	CASSPGTLVSKNIQYF	TGTGCCAGCAGCCCCGGGACGCTCGTATCCAAAAACATTCAGTACTTC
TRBD1	TRBJ1-6	many	TRBV12-3/TRBV12-4	CASLGQGNSPLHF	TGTGCCAGCCTGGGACAGGGAAATTCACCCCTCCACTTT
TRBD2	TRBJ2-1	NA	TRBV20-1	CSARRLAGGEQFF	TGCAGTGCCCGCAGACTAGCGGGAGGTGAGCAGTTCTTC
NA	TRBJ2-2	NA	TRBV7-9	CASLQGLGDTGELFF	TGTGCCAGCCTCCAGGGTCTTGGGGACACCGGGGAGCTGTTTTTT
TRBD2	TRBJ2-1	few	TRBV9	CASSVASGSGNEQFF	TGTGCCAGCAGCGTAGCTAGCGGGAGTGGGAATGAGCAGTTCTTC
NA	TRBJ2-3	few	TRBV24-1	CATSDLNPGTDTQYF	TGTGCCACCAGTGATCTTAACCCCGGGACAGATACGCAGTATTTT
NA	TRBJ2-2	few	TRBV20-1	CSATRRNTGELFF	TGCAGTGCTACAAGACGGAACACCGGGGAGCTGTTTTTT
NA	TRBJ2-3	many	TRBV11-2	CASSLDRTGSDTQYF	TGTGCCAGCAGCTTAGATCGTACAGGATCAGATACGCAGTATTTT
NA	TRBJ2-7	many	TRBV6-2/TRBV6-3	CASSWDEGGYEQYF	TGTGCCAGCAGTTGGGATGAAGGGGGCTACGAGCAGTACTTC
TRBD1	TRBJ2-5	NA	TRBV7-6	CASSVFRDRVSETQYF	TGTGCCAGCAGCGTCTTCCGGGACAGGGTATCAGAGACCCAGTACTTC
NA	TRBJ1-2	NA	TRBV11-2	CASSSQGSGYGYTF	TGTGCCAGCAGCTCGCAGGGGTCGGGCTATGGCTACACCTTC
TRBD2	TRBJ2-5	few	TRBV20-1	CSAPGLLQETQYF	TGCAGTGCACCGGGACTACTCCAAGAGACCCAGTACTTC
NA	TRBJ2-7	few	TRBV9	CASSLRDWSYEQYF	TGTGCCAGCAGCCTGCGGGACTGGTCCTACGAGCAGTACTTC
NA	TRBJ2-2	NA	TRBV7-9	CASSTLGVDGELFF	TGTGCCAGCAGCACCCTCGGGGTTGACGGGGAGCTGTTTTTT
NA	TRBJ1-6	many	TRBV4-1	CASSQGLRDPISPLHF	TGCGCCAGCAGCCAAGGGCTCAGGGACCCAATTTCACCCCTCCACTTT
NA	TRBJ2-2	few	TRBV6-1	CASSRDYTNTGELFF	TGTGCCAGCAGCCGCGACTACACGAACACCGGGGAGCTGTTTTTT
NA	TRBJ2-6	many	TRBV10-3	CAISEVGGPSSGANVLTF	TGTGCCATCAGTGAGGTCGGGGGCCCAAGCTCTGGGGCCAACGTCCTGACTTTC
TRBD2	TRBJ2-5	few	TRBV20-1	CSAAGETQYF	TGCAGTGCCGCGGGGGAAACCCAGTACTTC
NA	TRBJ2-5	few	TRBV6-1	CASSHDSQETQYF	TGTGCCAGCAGTCATGACAGCCAGGAGACCCAGTACTTC
NA	TRBJ2-7	NA	TRBV7-2	CASSRNIPEQYF	TGTGCCAGCAGCCGAAATATCCCCGAGCAGTACTTC
NA	TRBJ1-6	few	TRBV5-1	CASSLEGLGNSPLHF	TGCGCCAGCAGCTTAGAGGGTTTGGGAAATTCACCCCTCCACTTT
TRBD2	TRBJ2-2	NA	TRBV29-1	CSVGTRNTGELFF	TGCAGCGTCGGGACTAGGAACACCGGGGAGCTGTTTTTT
TRBD2	TRBJ2-5	many	TRBV20-1	CSASWFGTIQETQYF	TGCAGTGCTAGTTGGTTCGGGACTATCCAAGAGACCCAGTACTTC
NA	TRBJ2-6	few	TRBV10-2	CASSRDTGANVLTF	TGCGCCAGCAGCCGAGATACTGGGGCCAACGTCCTGACTTTC
NA	TRBJ2-2	many	TRBV21-1	CASSKELGVRTPGSCFF	NA
NA	TRBJ2-2	NA	TRBV3-1	CASSQGFTSNTGELFF	TGTGCCAGCAGCCAAGGGTTCACATCTAACACCGGGGAGCTGTTTTTT